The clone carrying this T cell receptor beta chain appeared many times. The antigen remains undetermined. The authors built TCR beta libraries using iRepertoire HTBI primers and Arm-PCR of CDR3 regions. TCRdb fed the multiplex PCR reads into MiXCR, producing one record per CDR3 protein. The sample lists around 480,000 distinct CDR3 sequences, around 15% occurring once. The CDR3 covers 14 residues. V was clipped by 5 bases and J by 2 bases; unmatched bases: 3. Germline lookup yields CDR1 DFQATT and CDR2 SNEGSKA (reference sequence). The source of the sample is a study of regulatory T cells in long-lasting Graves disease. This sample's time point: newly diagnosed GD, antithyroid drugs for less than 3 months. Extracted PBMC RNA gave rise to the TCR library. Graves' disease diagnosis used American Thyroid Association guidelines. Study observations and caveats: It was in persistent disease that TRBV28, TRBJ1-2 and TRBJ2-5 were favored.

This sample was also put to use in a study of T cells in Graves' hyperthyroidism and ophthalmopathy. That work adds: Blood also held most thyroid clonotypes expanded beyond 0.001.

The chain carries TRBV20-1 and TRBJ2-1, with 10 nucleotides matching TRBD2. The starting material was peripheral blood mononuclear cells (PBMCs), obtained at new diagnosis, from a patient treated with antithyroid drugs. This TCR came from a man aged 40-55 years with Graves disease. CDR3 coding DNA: TGCAGTGCTTCGACTAGCGGGCCCTACAATGAGCAGTTCTTC. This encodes CSASTSGPYNEQFF.